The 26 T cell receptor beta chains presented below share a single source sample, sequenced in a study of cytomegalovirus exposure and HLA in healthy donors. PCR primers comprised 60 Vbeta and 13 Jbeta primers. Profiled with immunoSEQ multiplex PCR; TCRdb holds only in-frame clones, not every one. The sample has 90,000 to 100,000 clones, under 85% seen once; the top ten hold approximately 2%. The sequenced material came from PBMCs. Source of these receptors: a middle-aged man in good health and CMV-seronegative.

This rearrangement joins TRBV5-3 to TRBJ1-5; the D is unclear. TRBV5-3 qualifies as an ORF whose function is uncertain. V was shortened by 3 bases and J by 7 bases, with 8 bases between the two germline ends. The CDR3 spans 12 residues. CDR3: CARSSPGQPQHF. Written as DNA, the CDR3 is TGTGCCAGAAGCTCCCCTGGCCAGCCCCAGCATTTT.

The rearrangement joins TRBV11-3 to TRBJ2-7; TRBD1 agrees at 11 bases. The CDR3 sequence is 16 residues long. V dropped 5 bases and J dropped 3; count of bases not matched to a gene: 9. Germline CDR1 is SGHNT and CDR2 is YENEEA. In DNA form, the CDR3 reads TGTGCCAGCAGCCCGGGTGGAGGGACAGGGGGCTACGAGCAGTACTTC. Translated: CASSPGGGTGGYEQYF.

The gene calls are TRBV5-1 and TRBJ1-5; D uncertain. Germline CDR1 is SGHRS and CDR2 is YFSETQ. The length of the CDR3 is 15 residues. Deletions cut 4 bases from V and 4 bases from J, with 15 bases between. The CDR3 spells CASSATGGINQPQHF. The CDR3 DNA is TGCGCCAGCAGCGCGACCGGCGGGATTAATCAGCCCCAGCATTTT.

CDR3 amino acids: CATSRDQTSGGVVNEQFF. CDR3 in DNA: TGTGCCACCAGCAGAGATCAGACTAGCGGGGGGGTGGTCAATGAGCAGTTCTTC. The chain carries TRBV15 and TRBJ2-1, with 14 bases matching TRBD2. The V gene end was trimmed by 0 bases and the J gene end by 6 bases; junction bases not matched to a gene: 7. The CDR3 consists of 18 residues. Germline V gene sequence: CDR1 LNHNV, CDR2 YYDKDF (reference sequence).

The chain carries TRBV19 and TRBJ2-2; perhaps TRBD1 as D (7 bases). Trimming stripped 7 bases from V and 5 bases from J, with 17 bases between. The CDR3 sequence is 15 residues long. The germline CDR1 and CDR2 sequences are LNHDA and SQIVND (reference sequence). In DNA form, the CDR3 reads TGTGCCAGTACCCTAGGCCCAGGGGGGACCGGGGAGCTGTTTTTT. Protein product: CASTLGPGGTGELFF.

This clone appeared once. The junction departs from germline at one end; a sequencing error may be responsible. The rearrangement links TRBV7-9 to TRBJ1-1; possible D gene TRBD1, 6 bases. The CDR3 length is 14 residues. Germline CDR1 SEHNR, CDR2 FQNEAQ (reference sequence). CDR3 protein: CSSSLTNGQIEAFF. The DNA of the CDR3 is TGTTCCAGCAGCTTAACAAATGGACAGATTGAAGCTTTCTTT.

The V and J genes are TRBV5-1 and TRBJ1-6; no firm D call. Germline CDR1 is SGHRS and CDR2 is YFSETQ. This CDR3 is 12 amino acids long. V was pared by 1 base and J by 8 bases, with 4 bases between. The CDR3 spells CASSLSDSPLHF. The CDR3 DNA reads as TGCGCCAGCAGCTTGAGCGATTCACCCCTCCACTTT. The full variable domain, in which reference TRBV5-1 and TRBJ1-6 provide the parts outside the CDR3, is KAGVTQTPRYLIKTRGQQVTLSCSPISGHRSVSWYQQTPGQGLQFLFEYFSETQRNKGNFPGRFSGRQFSNSRSEMNVSTLELGDSALYLCASSLSDSPLHFGNGTRLTVT.

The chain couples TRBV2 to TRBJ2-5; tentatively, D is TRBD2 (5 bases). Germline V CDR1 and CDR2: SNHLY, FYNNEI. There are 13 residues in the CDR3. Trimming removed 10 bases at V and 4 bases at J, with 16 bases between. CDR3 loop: CATNGELVETQYF. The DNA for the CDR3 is TGTGCCACCAATGGGGAGTTGGTAGAGACCCAGTACTTC.

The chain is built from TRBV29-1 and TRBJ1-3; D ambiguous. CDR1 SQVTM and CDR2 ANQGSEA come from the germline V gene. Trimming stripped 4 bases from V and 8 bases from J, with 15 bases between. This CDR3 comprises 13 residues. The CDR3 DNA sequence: TGCAGCGTTGCCCCTCAAAGCCTAGACACCATATATTTT. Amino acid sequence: CSVAPQSLDTIYF.

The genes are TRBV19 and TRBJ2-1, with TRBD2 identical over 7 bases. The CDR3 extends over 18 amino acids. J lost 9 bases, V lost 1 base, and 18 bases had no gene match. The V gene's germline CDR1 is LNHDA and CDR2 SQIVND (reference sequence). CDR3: CASSIGPRGAGESGEQFF. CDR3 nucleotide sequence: TGTGCCAGTAGTATAGGTCCACGAGGGGCGGGAGAGTCTGGTGAGCAGTTCTTC.

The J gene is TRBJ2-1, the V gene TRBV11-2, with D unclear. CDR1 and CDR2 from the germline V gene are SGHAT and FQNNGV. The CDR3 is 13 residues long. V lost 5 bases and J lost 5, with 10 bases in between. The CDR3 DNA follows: TGTGCCAGCAGCCCCCGAGTCGACAATGAGCAGTTCTTC. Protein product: CASSPRVDNEQFF.

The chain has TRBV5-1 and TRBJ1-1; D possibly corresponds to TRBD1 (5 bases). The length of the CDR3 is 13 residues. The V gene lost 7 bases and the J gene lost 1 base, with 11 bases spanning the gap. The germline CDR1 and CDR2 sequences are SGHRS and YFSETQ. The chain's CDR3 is CASARVGNTEAFF. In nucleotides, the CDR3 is TGCGCCAGCGCCAGGGTCGGGAACACTGAAGCTTTCTTT.

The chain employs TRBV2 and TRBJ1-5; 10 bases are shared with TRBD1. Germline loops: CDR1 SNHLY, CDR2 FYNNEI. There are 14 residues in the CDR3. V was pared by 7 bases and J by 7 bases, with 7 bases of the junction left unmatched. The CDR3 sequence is CASNRDRGDQPQHF. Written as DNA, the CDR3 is TGTGCCAGCAACCGGGACAGGGGAGACCAGCCCCAGCATTTT.

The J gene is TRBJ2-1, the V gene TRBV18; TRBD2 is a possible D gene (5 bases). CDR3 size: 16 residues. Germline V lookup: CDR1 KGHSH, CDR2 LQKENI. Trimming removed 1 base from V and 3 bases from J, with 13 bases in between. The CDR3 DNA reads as TGTGCCAGCTCACCACGTGAGGGTTCGCGCTACAATGAGCAGTTCTTC. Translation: CASSPREGSRYNEQFF. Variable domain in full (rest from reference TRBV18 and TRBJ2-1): NAGVMQNPRHLVRRRGQEARLRCSPMKGHSHVYWYRQLPEEGLKFMVYLQKENIIDESGMPKERFSAEFPKEGPSILRIQQVVRGDSAAYFCASSPREGSRYNEQFFGPGTRLTVL.

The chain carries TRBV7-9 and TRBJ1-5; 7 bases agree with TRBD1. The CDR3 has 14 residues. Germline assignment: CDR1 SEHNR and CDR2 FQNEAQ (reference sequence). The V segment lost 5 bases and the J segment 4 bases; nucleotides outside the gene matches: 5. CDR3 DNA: TGTGCCAGCAGCCCTAGACAGGGTAATCAGCCCCAGCATTTT. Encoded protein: CASSPRQGNQPQHF.

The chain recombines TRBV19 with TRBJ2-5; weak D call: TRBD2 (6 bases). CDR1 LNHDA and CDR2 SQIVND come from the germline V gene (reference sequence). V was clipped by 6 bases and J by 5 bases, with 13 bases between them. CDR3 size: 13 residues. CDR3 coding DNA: TGTGCCAGTAGCCCGGGGACTCTGGAGACCCAGTACTTC. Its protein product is CASSPGTLETQYF.

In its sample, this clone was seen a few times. This CDR3 is CASSRTGFEQYF. The CDR3 DNA reads TGTGCCAGCAGTCGGACAGGGTTCGAGCAGTACTTC. V usage is TRBV25-1 and J usage is TRBJ2-7, with TRBD1 matching 8 bases. After removal of 5 bases from V and 6 bases from J, the junction contained 3 bases not matched to a gene. Germline V gene data show CDR1 as MGHDK and CDR2 as SYGVNS. This CDR3 is built from 12 residues.

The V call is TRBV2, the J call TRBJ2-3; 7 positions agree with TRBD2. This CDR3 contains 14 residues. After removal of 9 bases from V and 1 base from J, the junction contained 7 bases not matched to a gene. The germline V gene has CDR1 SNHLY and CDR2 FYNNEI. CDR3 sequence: CASGGLVGTDTQYF. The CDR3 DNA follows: TGTGCCAGTGGAGGACTAGTAGGCACAGATACGCAGTATTTT.

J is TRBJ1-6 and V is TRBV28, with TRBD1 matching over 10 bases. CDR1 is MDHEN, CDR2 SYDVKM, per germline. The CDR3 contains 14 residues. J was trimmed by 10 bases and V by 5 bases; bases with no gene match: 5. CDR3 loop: CASSAGTGVSPLHF. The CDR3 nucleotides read TGTGCCAGCAGTGCCGGGACAGGGGTGTCACCCCTCCACTTT.

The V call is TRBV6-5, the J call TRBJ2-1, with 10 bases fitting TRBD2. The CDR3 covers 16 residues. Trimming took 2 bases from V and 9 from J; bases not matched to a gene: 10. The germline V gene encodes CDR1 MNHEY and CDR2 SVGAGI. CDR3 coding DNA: TGTGCCAGCAGTTACGGAGCGGGAGGGGGACGTAGTGAGCAGTTCTTC. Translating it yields CASSYGAGGGRSEQFF.

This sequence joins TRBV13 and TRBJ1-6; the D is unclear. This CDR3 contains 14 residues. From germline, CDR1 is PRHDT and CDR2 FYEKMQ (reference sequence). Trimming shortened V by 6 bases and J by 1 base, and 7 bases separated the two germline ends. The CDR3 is CASRERSYNSPLHF. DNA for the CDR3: TGTGCCAGCAGGGAGAGATCCTATAATTCACCCCTCCACTTT.

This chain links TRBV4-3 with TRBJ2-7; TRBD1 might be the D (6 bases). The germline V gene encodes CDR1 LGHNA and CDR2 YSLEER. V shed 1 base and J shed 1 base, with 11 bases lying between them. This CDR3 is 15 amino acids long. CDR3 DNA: TGCGCCAGCAGCCAAGGGACAGCCAAATCCTACGAGCAGTACTTC. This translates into CASSQGTAKSYEQYF.

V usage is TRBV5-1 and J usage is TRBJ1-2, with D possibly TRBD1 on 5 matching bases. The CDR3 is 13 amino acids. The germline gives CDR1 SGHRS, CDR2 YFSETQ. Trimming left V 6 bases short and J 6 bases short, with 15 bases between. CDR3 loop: CASMGRGTDGYTF. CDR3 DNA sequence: TGCGCCAGCATGGGCCGGGGGACTGATGGCTACACCTTC.

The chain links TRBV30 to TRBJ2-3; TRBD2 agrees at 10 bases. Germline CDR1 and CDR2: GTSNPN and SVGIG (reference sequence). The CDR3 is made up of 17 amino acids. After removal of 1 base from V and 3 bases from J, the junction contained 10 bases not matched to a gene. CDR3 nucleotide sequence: TGTGCCTGGAGTGGTAGCGGGGGGCCCGAGGGAACAGATACGCAGTATTTT. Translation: CAWSGSGGPEGTDTQYF.

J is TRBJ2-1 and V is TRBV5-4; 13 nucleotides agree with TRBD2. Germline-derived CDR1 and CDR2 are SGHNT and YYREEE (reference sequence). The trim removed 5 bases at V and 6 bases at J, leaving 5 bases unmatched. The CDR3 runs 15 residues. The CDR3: CASSGTSGVGNEQFF. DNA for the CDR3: TGTGCCAGCAGTGGGACTAGCGGGGTAGGCAATGAGCAGTTCTTC.

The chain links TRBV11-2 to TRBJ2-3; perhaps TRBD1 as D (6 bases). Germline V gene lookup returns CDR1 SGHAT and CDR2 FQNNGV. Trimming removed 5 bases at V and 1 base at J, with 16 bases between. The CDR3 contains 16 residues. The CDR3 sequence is CASSITGFIGTDTQYF. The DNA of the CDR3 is TGTGCCAGCAGCATAACAGGGTTTATCGGCACAGATACGCAGTATTTT.